The TCR beta chain under discussion was sequenced for a study of a mutant IDH1 vaccine in newly diagnosed glioma. Study in general: Vaccines began 4-6 weeks after radiotherapy alone, or with temozolomide cycles. Pretreatment consisted of radiotherapy, temozolomide, or both, with most receiving both.

The method was immunoSEQ multiplex PCR; TCRdb's version includes in-frame clones alone and lacks a portion of them. The sample has about 60,000 clones, approximately 80% seen once. The V gene lost 2 bases and the J gene lost 3 bases, with 3 bases spanning the gap. The CDR3 has 12 residues. Germline assignment: CDR1 KGHSH and CDR2 LQKENI. The time point denotes: week 11, during vaccination. All doses held 300 ug of mutant IDH1 20-mer peptide, with topical imiquimod. On this clone itself: Its antigen is not identified. This specimen includes other DNA sequences encoding the same CDR3.

This TCR was recovered from a man younger than 45 with glioma. The specimen was PBMCs, collected from a glioma patient whose treatment included an IDH1 peptide vaccine. The chain carries TRBV18 and TRBJ2-3; D ambiguous. The CDR3 region is CASSPSTDTQYF. The CDR3, as DNA: TGTGCCAGCTCACCATCTACAGATACGCAGTATTTT.